Below are 8 T cell receptor beta chains sequenced from a single sample in a study of T cell responses to AZD1222 COVID-19 vaccine (dated by TCRdb to the early 2020s). The time point label, as the study defines it: baseline before first vaccination. Receptors were amplified or captured by the immunoSEQ multiplex PCR assay. TCRdb mirrors the immuneACCESS table, restricted to in-frame sequences. Some clones are absent from its copies; in checked studies, under half trace to an unresolved V gene, and the reason for the others is unknown. This sample is represented by 100,000 to 150,000 clones; 85% to 90% of them were singletons. About 29% of the sample belongs to the ten largest clones. The sequencing used peripheral blood, collected on day 0 of AZD1222 vaccination. These receptors all come from an adult in good health.

The chain couples TRBV12-3 or TRBV12-4 to TRBJ1-2; possibly TRBD1 for D (6 bases). The CDR3 is 13 amino acids. Deletions cut 6 bases from V and 2 bases from J, with 10 bases between. In DNA, the CDR3 is TGTGCCAGCAGAACCACAGGGAACTATGGCTACACCTTC. Protein: CASRTTGNYGYTF.

V gene TRBV2 combines with J gene TRBJ1-6; tentatively, D is TRBD1 (5 bases). Trimming took 0 bases from V and 8 from J, leaving 14 bases between them. This CDR3 spans 16 amino acids. CDR1 and CDR2 (germline): SNHLY, FYNNEI. CDR3 in amino acids: CASSEAGGVLDSPLHF. CDR3 bases: TGTGCCAGCAGTGAAGCGGGGGGAGTGTTGGATTCACCCCTCCACTTT. Based on the CDR3 plus reference TRBV2 and TRBJ1-6, the full variable domain is EPEVTQTPSHQVTQMGQEVILRCVPISNHLYFYWYRQILGQKVEFLVSFYNNEISEKSEIFDDQFSVERPDGSNFTLKIRSTKLEDSAMYFCASSEAGGVLDSPLHFGNGTRLTVT.

V is TRBV29-1 and J is TRBJ1-4, with TRBD1 identical over 11 bases. V lost 7 bases, J lost 7 bases, and 17 bases stayed unmatched. CDR1 and CDR2 (germline): SQVTM, ANQGSEA. The CDR3 covers 17 residues. CDR3 DNA: TGCAGCGGGGAACCGGGACAGGGGGTAGCAGGTCGTGAAAAACTGTTTTTT. This encodes CSGEPGQGVAGREKLFF. Together with reference TRBV29-1 and TRBJ1-4, the CDR3 gives the full variable domain: SAVISQKPSRDICQRGTSLTIQCQVDSQVTMMFWYRQQPGQSLTLIATANQGSEATYESGFVIDKFPISRPNLTFSTLTVSNMSPEDSSIYLCSGEPGQGVAGREKLFFGSGTQLSVL.

The chain recombines TRBV5-1 with TRBJ1-1, with TRBD1 identical over 7 bases. The CDR3 consists of 14 residues. The germline V gene encodes CDR1 SGHRS and CDR2 YFSETQ. The V and J ends lost 4 bases and 4 bases, in that order; junction bases with no gene match: 7. The CDR3 nucleotides are TGCGCCAGCAGCCTTGACAGGGAGGGCACTGAAGCTTTCTTT. Translated: CASSLDREGTEAFF.

The chain recombines TRBV2 with TRBJ2-5; D might be TRBD2 (5 bases). Germline V CDR1 and CDR2: SNHLY, FYNNEI. V lost 9 bases and J 1 base, leaving 21 bases between the germline ends. This CDR3 contains 16 residues. The CDR3 spells CASGDPGGFFQETQYF. In DNA form, the CDR3 reads TGTGCCAGTGGCGACCCAGGAGGCTTCTTCCAAGAGACCCAGTACTTC.

The gene calls are TRBV7-9 and TRBJ1-5; D gene uncertain. The CDR3 contains 14 residues. Germline assignment: CDR1 SEHNR and CDR2 FQNEAQ (reference sequence). The V and J ends lost 6 bases and 3 bases respectively, with 12 bases between them. CDR3 bases: TGTGCCAGCAGTAGAATATCTAACAATCAGCCCCAGCATTTT. Residues: CASSRISNNQPQHF.

This chain links TRBV7-9 with TRBJ2-5; 10 bases agree with TRBD2. Germline CDR1 and CDR2: SEHNR and FQNEAQ (reference sequence). V lost 5 bases, J lost 7 bases, and 16 bases stayed unmatched. The CDR3 runs to 17 residues. The DNA of the CDR3 is TGTGCCAGCAGCCCGCCAAATCCTAGCGGGGGAGTGAGGACCCAGTACTTC. Translating it yields CASSPPNPSGGVRTQYF.

This chain uses TRBV6-5 with TRBJ2-2; maybe TRBD1 (6 bases). CDR1 and CDR2 (germline): MNHEY, SVGAGI. V dropped 7 bases and J dropped 2 bases, with 11 bases sitting between them. The CDR3 extends over 14 amino acids. CDR3 residues: CASNSGTNTGELFF. The DNA of the CDR3 is TGTGCCAGCAATTCCGGGACAAACACCGGGGAGCTGTTTTTT.